This TCR beta chain was found in a study of T cell repertoires in cytomegalovirus infection. At the level of the study: Evidence of both CMV infection and a matching HLA type came from public TCR beta signatures. Whole-study results and caveats: CMV-specific HLA-C-restricted TCR beta clonotypes dominated the ex vivo response. Pooled public TCR beta family frequency picked out CMV carriers with the relevant HLA.

Using its own MiXCR run on the reads, TCRdb lists one record per CDR3 protein. The data show fewer than 300,000 distinct CDR3 sequences, with under 30% seen just once and over 11% held by the top ten. This clonotype appeared a single time. What it binds is unknown. Losses at the gene ends were 6 bases for V and 9 bases for J; bases not matched to a gene: 8. The CDR3 is 13 residues long. Germline V gene data show CDR1 as MDHEN and CDR2 as SYDVKM. Sequencing input: PBMCs. This receptor was identified in a human donor in good health (CMV status not recorded). Some clones in this sample may be carry-over from other donors' samples. The J gene is TRBJ1-5, the V gene TRBV28, with 7 bases that match TRBD1. CDR3 sequence (DNA): TGTGCCAGCAGGGGGACAGACAGGCGGCCCCAGCATTTT. Protein sequence: CASRGTDRRPQHF.